The 25 T cell receptor beta chains presented below share a single source sample, sequenced in a study of cytomegalovirus exposure and HLA in healthy donors (dated by TCRdb to about 2017). The library was produced with the immunoSEQ multiplex PCR assay. A mixture of 60 forward primers for TCR Vbeta segments and 13 reverse primers for TCR Jbeta segments was used in the multiplex PCR. The table comes from immuneACCESS by way of TCRdb, which keeps in-frame sequences with V and J called. Part of the clones is missing from these tables; in studies checked, under half for an unresolved V gene and the rest for unknown reasons. This sample holds about 180,000 clones; 77% were observed only once. The ten largest account for 3% to 4.5% of the sample. The source material was PBMCs. These receptors came from a woman aged 60 to 75 in good health and CMV-seropositive.

This clone was counted between two and nine times. The chain employs TRBV28 and TRBJ1-4; D is possibly TRBD1 (6 bases). Deletions cut 2 bases from V and 10 bases from J, with 11 bases between. CDR1 is MDHEN and CDR2 is SYDVKM in the germline V gene. This CDR3 region has 13 residues. The CDR3 DNA sequence: TGTGCCAGCAGTTTACCGAAGGGGGTAAAACTGTTTTTT. Protein: CASSLPKGVKLFF.

The genes are TRBV18 and TRBJ2-5; 8 nucleotides match TRBD1. The junction had 5 bases not matched to a gene; V was cut back by 0 bases and J by 2 bases. Germline V gene data show CDR1 as KGHSH and CDR2 as LQKENI. The CDR3 runs 16 residues. As DNA, the CDR3 is TGTGCCAGCTCACCACCTAATAACAGGGGGCAAGAGACCCAGTACTTC. Encoded protein: CASSPPNNRGQETQYF.

A few counts support this clone. Additional DNA sequences in this sample encode the identical CDR3. This CDR3 reads CASSLGGVNTEAFF. DNA for the CDR3: TGTGCCAGCAGCTTAGGGGGGGTGAACACTGAAGCTTTCTTT. The gene calls are TRBV7-2 and TRBJ1-1; D perhaps matches TRBD1 (5 bases). Germline loops: CDR1 SGHTA, CDR2 FQGNSA. This CDR3 is built from 14 residues. V lost 1 base and J lost 0, with 6 bases in between.

The table lists this clone with a few counts. Compared with germline, one end of the junction differs, possibly owing to a read error. The chain couples TRBV5-1 to TRBJ2-6; D is perhaps TRBD2 (6 bases). Germline V CDR1 and CDR2: SGHRS, YFSETQ. The CDR3 totals 19 residues. The DNA for the CDR3 is TGCGCCAGCAGCTTGGTGGCAGGAGGGCCCAGCTCTGGGGCCAACGGCCTGACTTTC. Its translation is CASSLVAGGPSSGANGLTF.

This chain uses TRBV29-1 with TRBJ1-6; 8 nucleotides agree with TRBD1. Germline V gene lookup returns CDR1 SQVTM and CDR2 ANQGSEA. The CDR3 consists of 14 residues. With 4 bases clipped from V and 9 bases from J, the junction kept 8 bases outside the gene matches. This CDR3 reads CSVVSGQGGSPLHF. In DNA form, the CDR3 reads TGCAGCGTTGTTAGCGGACAGGGAGGTTCACCCCTCCACTTT.

The chain employs TRBV15 and TRBJ2-6; 8 nucleotides align to TRBD1. The CDR3 loop spans 17 amino acids. Trimming cost V 6 bases and J 1 base; bases outside gene matches: 8. Germline CDR1 and CDR2: LNHNV and YYDKDF (reference sequence). CDR3: CATRLGTGPSGANVLTF. CDR3 in DNA: TGTGCCACCAGGTTGGGGACAGGACCTTCTGGGGCCAACGTCCTGACTTTC.

The chain combines TRBV2 with TRBJ2-3; possible D gene TRBD1, 6 bases. The CDR3 totals 15 residues. Trimming left V 3 bases short and J 4 bases short, with 14 bases between. The germline V gene encodes CDR1 SNHLY and CDR2 FYNNEI. CDR3 in amino acids: CASSDLRGGSDTQYF. The CDR3 bases are TGTGCCAGCAGTGATTTGAGAGGGGGATCAGATACGCAGTATTTT. The full variable domain, with the rest looked up from reference TRBV2 and TRBJ2-3, is EPEVTQTPSHQVTQMGQEVILRCVPISNHLYFYWYRQILGQKVEFLVSFYNNEISEKSEIFDDQFSVERPDGSNFTLKIRSTKLEDSAMYFCASSDLRGGSDTQYFGPGTRLTVL.

As for this clone: The junction shows a germline mismatch at one end, possibly a read error. The genes are TRBV5-1 and TRBJ2-4; TRBD1 might be the D (5 bases). This CDR3 comprises 15 residues. Germline assignment: CDR1 SGHRS and CDR2 YFSETQ. The CDR3 here is CASSLALAGQNSQYF. CDR3 in DNA: TGCGCCAGCAGCTTGGCCTTGGCAGGGCAAAACAGTCAGTACTTC.

As for this clone: One junction end does not reproduce the germline sequence, and a read error may be involved. The rearrangement links TRBV27 to TRBJ1-2; 8 bases are shared with TRBD1. The CDR3 has 12 amino acids. CDR1 and CDR2 from the germline V gene are MNHEY and SMNVEV (reference sequence). The CDR3 sequence is CASSPGTGWNHW. CDR3 coding DNA: TGTGCCAGCAGTCCAGGGACAGGCTGGAATCATTGG.

This clone appeared a few times. The J gene is TRBJ1-4, the V gene TRBV28, with 8 positions matching TRBD1. The CDR3 is 16 amino acids. The J segment lost 8 bases and the V segment lost 3 bases, leaving 11 bases of the junction unmatched. The germline gives CDR1 MDHEN, CDR2 SYDVKM. CDR3 sequence (DNA): TGTGCCAGCAGTTTTGTCACAGGGGGGAGGGGGGAAAAACTGTTTTTT. Amino acids: CASSFVTGGRGEKLFF. Variable domain in full (rest from reference TRBV28 and TRBJ1-4): DVKVTQSSRYLVKRTGEKVFLECVQDMDHENMFWYRQDPGLGLRLIYFSYDVKMKEKGDIPEGYSVSREKKERFSLILESASTNQTSMYLCASSFVTGGRGEKLFFGSGTQLSVL.

The chain couples TRBV25-1 to TRBJ1-1, with 9 bases identical to TRBD1. V trimming: 4 bases; J trimming: 5 bases; junction bases outside the gene matches: 5. The CDR3 covers 14 residues. Germline CDR1 and CDR2: MGHDK and SYGVNS. The CDR3 sequence: CASSATGGLTEAFF. CDR3 bases: TGTGCCAGCAGTGCGACAGGGGGTCTGACTGAAGCTTTCTTT.

This chain connects TRBV18 to TRBJ2-7; D unclear. The CDR3 has 13 amino acids. Trimming cost V 0 bases and J 2 bases, with 5 bases left between them. Germline V gives CDR1 KGHSH, CDR2 LQKENI. The CDR3, as DNA: TGTGCCAGCTCACCACCAGGAGCCTACGAGCAGTACTTC. It specifies CASSPPGAYEQYF.

This clone was seen a few times. This chain joins TRBV6-5 and TRBJ2-5; 8 nucleotides align to TRBD1. Germline V gene lookup returns CDR1 MNHEY and CDR2 SVGAGI. The V segment lost 0 bases and the J segment 6 bases; nucleotides outside the gene matches: 9. This CDR3 spans 16 amino acids. The DNA for the CDR3 is TGTGCCAGCAGTTACTCCTCTGGCAGGGGGCTTAAGACCCAGTACTTC. Its protein product is CASSYSSGRGLKTQYF.

This clone was recorded only once. CDR3 sequence reads: CASSSGGAHEQYF. The CDR3 coding sequence is TGTGCCAGCAGTAGCGGGGGGGCACACGAGCAGTACTTC. The chain has TRBV6-5 and TRBJ2-7; 10 bases are a match to TRBD2. J gave up 5 bases and V 5 bases, and 3 bases lay outside the gene matches. The CDR3 runs 13 residues. CDR1 and CDR2 (germline): MNHEY, SVGAGI.

This clone appeared a few times. V usage is TRBV20-1 and J usage is TRBJ1-2, with a weak D call TRBD1 (6 bases). This CDR3 is 11 amino acids long. Germline CDR1 and CDR2: DFQATT and SNEGSKA (reference sequence). V was shortened by 3 bases and J by 8 bases, with 10 bases between the two germline ends. In DNA form, the CDR3 reads TGCAGTGCTAGGACAGGCTCCGGCTACACCTTC. Amino acid sequence: CSARTGSGYTF.

The rearrangement uses TRBV15 and TRBJ2-4, with 7 bases matching TRBD2. The CDR3 runs 15 residues. V trimming: 8 bases; J trimming: 3 bases; junction bases outside the gene matches: 10. Germline V gives CDR1 LNHNV, CDR2 YYDKDF (reference sequence). In nucleotides, the CDR3 is TGTGCCACCGGGGGAGGGACTTTAGACAAAAACATTCAGTACTTC. This gives the protein CATGGGTLDKNIQYF. The complete variable domain, with remaining parts taken from reference TRBV15 and TRBJ2-4, reads DAMVIQNPRYQVTQFGKPVTLSCSQTLNHNVMYWYQQKSSQAPKLLFHYYDKDFNNEADTPDNFQSRRPNTSFCFLDIRSPGLGDTAMYLCATGGGTLDKNIQYFGAGTRLSVL.

This chain connects TRBV11-3 to TRBJ2-5; no definite D call. Germline assignment: CDR1 SGHNT and CDR2 YENEEA. The length of the CDR3 is 15 residues. Trimming removed 3 bases at V and 1 base at J, with 12 bases between. The chain's CDR3 is CASSFWQNPQETQYF. In DNA form, the CDR3 reads TGTGCCAGCAGCTTCTGGCAGAACCCCCAAGAGACCCAGTACTTC.

The V and J genes are TRBV7-2 and TRBJ1-2, with D possibly matching TRBD1 (5 bases). The CDR3 runs 14 residues. V lost 5 bases and J 3 bases, leaving 13 bases between the germline ends. Germline CDR1 reads SGHTA; CDR2 reads FQGNSA. The CDR3, as DNA: TGTGCCAGCAGCCCGTCCCAGGGCGACTATGGCTACACCTTC. It encodes CASSPSQGDYGYTF.

The V gene is TRBV9, the J gene TRBJ1-1; tentative D call: TRBD1 (6 bases). Germline V gene lookup returns CDR1 SGDLS and CDR2 YYNGEE. This CDR3 comprises 15 residues. Trimming stripped 0 bases from V and 7 bases from J, with 16 bases between. The DNA of the CDR3 is TGTGCCAGCAGCGTAGAGGGCAGGGGCAGAAATGAAGCTTTCTTT. Its translation: CASSVEGRGRNEAFF.

The table lists this clone with a few counts. At one boundary the junction diverges from the germline segment, which might be a read error. The chain uses TRBV7-9 and TRBJ1-4; 7 positions match TRBD1. CDR1 and CDR2 (germline): SEHNR, FQNEAQ (reference sequence). The CDR3 length is 17 residues. The CDR3: CSSSQGQRHSTNEKLFF. As DNA, the CDR3 is TGTTCCAGCAGTCAGGGACAGCGTCATTCAACTAATGAAAAACTGTTTTTT.

The chain combines TRBV5-1 with TRBJ2-7; 11 bases are a match to TRBD1. Germline lookup yields CDR1 SGHRS and CDR2 YFSETQ. This CDR3 is built from 16 residues. V shed 4 bases and J 4 bases; nucleotides not matched to a gene: 10. In DNA form, the CDR3 reads TGCGCCAGCAGCCCATATCCGGGACAGGGGGGGTACGAGCAGTACTTC. Encoded protein: CASSPYPGQGGYEQYF.

This clone was detected only a few times. This chain connects TRBV28 to TRBJ1-4; D is perhaps TRBD1 (6 bases). The CDR3 totals 14 residues. V lost 3 bases and J lost 7, with 12 bases in between. Germline CDR1 and CDR2: MDHEN and SYDVKM. CDR3 protein: CASSLAQGSEKLFF. CDR3 nucleotide sequence: TGTGCCAGCAGTTTGGCACAGGGATCTGAAAAACTGTTTTTT.

The rearrangement links TRBV28 to TRBJ2-7; 9 nucleotides align to TRBD1. V lost 3 bases and J lost 6; bases outside the gene matches: 6. Germline CDR1 MDHEN, CDR2 SYDVKM. The CDR3 totals 14 residues. CDR3 nucleotide sequence: TGTGCCAGCAGTTTGTTACAGGGGGCTAGCGAGCAGTACTTC. Translation: CASSLLQGASEQYF.

The rearrangement joins TRBV6-5 to TRBJ2-2, with D hard to call. In germline, CDR1 is MNHEY, CDR2 SVGAGI. V dropped 6 bases and J dropped 4 bases, with 12 bases sitting between them. The CDR3 totals 14 residues. CDR3 coding DNA: TGTGCCAGCAGCCCATGGGCGAGCACCGGGGAGCTGTTTTTT. Translation gives CASSPWASTGELFF.

The chain employs TRBV28 and TRBJ1-5; D unresolved. The CDR3 runs 13 residues. CDR1 and CDR2 (germline): MDHEN, SYDVKM. The V end was cut by 8 bases, the J end by 2 bases, with 10 bases between. The CDR3 is CASAGGGNQPQHF. The CDR3 DNA sequence: TGTGCCAGCGCGGGAGGTGGCAATCAGCCCCAGCATTTT.